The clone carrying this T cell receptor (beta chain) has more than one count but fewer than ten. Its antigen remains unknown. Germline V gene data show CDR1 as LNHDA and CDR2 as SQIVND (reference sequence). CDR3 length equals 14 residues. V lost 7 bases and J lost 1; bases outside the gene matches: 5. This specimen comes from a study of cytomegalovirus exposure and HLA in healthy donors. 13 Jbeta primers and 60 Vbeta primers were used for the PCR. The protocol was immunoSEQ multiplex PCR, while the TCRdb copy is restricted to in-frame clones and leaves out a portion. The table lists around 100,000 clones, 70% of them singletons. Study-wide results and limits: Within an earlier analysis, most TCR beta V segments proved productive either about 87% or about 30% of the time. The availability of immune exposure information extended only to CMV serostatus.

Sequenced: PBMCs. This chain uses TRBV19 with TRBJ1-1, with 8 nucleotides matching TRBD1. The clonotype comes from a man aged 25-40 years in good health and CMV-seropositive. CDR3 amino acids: CASTLGQGNTEAFF. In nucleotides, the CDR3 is TGTGCCAGTACTTTAGGACAGGGGAACACTGAAGCTTTCTTT.